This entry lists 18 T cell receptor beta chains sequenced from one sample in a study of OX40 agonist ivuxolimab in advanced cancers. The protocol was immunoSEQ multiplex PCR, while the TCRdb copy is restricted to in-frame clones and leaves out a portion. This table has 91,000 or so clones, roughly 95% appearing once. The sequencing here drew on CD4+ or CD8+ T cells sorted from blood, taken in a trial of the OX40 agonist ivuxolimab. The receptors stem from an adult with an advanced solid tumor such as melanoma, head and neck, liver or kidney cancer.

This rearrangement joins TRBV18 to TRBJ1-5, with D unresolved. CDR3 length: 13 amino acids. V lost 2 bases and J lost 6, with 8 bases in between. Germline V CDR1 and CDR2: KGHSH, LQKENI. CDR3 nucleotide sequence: TGTGCCAGCTCACCAACAAACGGTCAGCCCCAGCATTTT. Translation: CASSPTNGQPQHF.

DNA of the CDR3: TGTGCCAGCAATGGGGTAAACCCCTACGAGCAGTACTTC. It is translated as CASNGVNPYEQYF. This chain links TRBV28 with TRBJ2-7; D unresolved. Germline-derived CDR1 and CDR2 are MDHEN and SYDVKM. V gave up 7 bases and J gave up 2 bases, with 12 bases separating them. CDR3 length equals 13 residues.

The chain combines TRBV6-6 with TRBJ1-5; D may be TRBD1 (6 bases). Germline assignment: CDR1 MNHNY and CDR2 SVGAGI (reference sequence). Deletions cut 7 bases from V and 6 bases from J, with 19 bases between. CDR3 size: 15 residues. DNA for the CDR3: TGTGCCAGCACCCACGGGACAACTAGGGGTCAGCCCCAGCATTTT. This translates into CASTHGTTRGQPQHF.

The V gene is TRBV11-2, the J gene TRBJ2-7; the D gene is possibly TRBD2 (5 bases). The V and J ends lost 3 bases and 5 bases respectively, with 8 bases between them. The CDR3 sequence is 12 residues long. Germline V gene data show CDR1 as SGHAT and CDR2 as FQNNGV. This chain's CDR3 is CASSLTRDEQYF. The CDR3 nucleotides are TGTGCCAGCAGCTTGACGAGGGACGAGCAGTACTTC.

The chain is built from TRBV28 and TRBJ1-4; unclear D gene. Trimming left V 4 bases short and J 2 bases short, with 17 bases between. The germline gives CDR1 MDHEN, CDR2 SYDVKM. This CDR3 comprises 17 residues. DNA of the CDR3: TGTGCCAGCAGTTCCCCTCCGGGGAGGCATACTAATGAAAAACTGTTTTTT. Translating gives CASSSPPGRHTNEKLFF.

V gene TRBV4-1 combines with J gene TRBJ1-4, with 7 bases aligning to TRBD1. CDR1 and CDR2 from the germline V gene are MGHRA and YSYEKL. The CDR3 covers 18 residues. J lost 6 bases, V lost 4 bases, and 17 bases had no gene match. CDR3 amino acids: CASSRGGGRGRSDEKLFF. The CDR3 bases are TGCGCCAGCAGCCGCGGGGGAGGGAGGGGGCGGTCAGATGAAAAACTGTTTTTT.

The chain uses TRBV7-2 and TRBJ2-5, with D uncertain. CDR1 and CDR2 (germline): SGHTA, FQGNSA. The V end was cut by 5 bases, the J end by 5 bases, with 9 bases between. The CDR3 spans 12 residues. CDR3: CASSPTLETQYF. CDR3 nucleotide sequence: TGTGCCAGCAGCCCCACGCTGGAGACCCAGTACTTC.

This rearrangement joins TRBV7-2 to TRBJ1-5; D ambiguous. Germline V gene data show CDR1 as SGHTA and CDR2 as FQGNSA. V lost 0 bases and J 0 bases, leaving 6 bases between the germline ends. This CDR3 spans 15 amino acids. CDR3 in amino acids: CASSLAVYSNQPQHF. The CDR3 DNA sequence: TGTGCCAGCAGCTTAGCTGTATATAGCAATCAGCCCCAGCATTTT. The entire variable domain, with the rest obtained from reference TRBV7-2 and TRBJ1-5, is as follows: GAGVSQSPSNKVTEKGKDVELRCDPISGHTALYWYRQSLGQGLEFLIYFQGNSAPDKSGLPSDRFSAERTGGSVSTLTIQRTQQEDSAVYLCASSLAVYSNQPQHFGDGTRLSIL.

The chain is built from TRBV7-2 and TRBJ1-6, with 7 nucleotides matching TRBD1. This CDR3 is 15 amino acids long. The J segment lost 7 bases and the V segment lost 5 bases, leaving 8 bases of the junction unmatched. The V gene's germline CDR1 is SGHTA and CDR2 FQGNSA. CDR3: CASSGQAPGNSPLHF. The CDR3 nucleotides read TGTGCCAGCAGCGGACAGGCCCCCGGAAATTCACCCCTCCACTTT. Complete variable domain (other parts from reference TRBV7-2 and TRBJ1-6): GAGVSQSPSNKVTEKGKDVELRCDPISGHTALYWYRQSLGQGLEFLIYFQGNSAPDKSGLPSDRFSAERTGGSVSTLTIQRTQQEDSAVYLCASSGQAPGNSPLHFGNGTRLTVT.

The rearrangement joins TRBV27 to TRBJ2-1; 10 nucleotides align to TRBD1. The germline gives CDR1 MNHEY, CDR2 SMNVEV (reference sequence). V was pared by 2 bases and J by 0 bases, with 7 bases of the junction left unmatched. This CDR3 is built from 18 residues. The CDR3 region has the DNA TGTGCCAGCAGTTTACGGGGACAGGGGACCAGCTCCTACAATGAGCAGTTCTTC. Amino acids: CASSLRGQGTSSYNEQFF.

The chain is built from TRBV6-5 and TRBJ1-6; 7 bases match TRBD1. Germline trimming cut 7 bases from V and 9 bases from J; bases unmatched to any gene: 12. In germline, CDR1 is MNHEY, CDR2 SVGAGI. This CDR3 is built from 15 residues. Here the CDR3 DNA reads TGTGCCAGCAATATAGGGGGCGCGACTATTTCACCCCTCCACTTT. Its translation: CASNIGGATISPLHF.

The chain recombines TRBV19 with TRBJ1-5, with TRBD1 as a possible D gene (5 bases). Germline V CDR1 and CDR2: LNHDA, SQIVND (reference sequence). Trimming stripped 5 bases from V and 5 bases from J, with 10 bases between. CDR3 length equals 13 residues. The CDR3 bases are TGTGCCAGTAGTGACAGAGATGATCAGCCCCAGCATTTT. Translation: CASSDRDDQPQHF.

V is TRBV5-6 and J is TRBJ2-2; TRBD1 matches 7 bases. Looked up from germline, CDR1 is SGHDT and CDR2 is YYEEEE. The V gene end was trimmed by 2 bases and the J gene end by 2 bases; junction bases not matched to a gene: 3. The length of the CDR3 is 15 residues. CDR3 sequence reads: CASSFYRGNTGELFF. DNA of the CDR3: TGTGCCAGCAGCTTCTACAGGGGAAACACCGGGGAGCTGTTTTTT.

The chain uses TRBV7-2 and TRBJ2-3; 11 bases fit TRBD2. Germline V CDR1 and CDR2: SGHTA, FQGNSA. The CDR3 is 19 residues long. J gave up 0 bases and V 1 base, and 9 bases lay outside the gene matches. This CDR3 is CASSLDPLGTSGSTDTQYF. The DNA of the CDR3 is TGTGCCAGCAGCTTAGATCCTCTAGGGACTAGCGGTAGCACAGATACGCAGTATTTT.

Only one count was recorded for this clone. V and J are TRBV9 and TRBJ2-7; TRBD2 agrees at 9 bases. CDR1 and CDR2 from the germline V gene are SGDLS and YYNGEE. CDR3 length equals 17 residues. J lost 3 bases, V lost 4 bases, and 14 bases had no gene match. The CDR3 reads CASSPYEGGRGGYEQYF. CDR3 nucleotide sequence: TGTGCCAGCAGCCCCTACGAGGGCGGGAGGGGTGGCTACGAGCAGTACTTC. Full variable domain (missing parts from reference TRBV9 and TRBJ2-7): DSGVTQTPKHLITATGQRVTLRCSPRSGDLSVYWYQQSLDQGLQFLIQYYNGEERAKGNILERFSAQQFPDLHSELNLSSLELGDSALYFCASSPYEGGRGGYEQYFGPGTRLTVT.

In DNA, the CDR3 is TGCGCCAGCAGCTTGGCCGGGACATTACATCAGCCCCAGCATTTT. Translated, it gives CASSLAGTLHQPQHF. The chain has TRBV5-1 and TRBJ1-5, with TRBD1 as a possible D gene (6 bases). V was clipped by 0 bases and J by 5 bases, with 12 bases between them. Germline assignment: CDR1 SGHRS and CDR2 YFSETQ. The length of the CDR3 is 15 residues. The complete variable domain, with remaining parts taken from reference TRBV5-1 and TRBJ1-5, reads KAGVTQTPRYLIKTRGQQVTLSCSPISGHRSVSWYQQTPGQGLQFLFEYFSETQRNKGNFPGRFSGRQFSNSRSEMNVSTLELGDSALYLCASSLAGTLHQPQHFGDGTRLSIL.

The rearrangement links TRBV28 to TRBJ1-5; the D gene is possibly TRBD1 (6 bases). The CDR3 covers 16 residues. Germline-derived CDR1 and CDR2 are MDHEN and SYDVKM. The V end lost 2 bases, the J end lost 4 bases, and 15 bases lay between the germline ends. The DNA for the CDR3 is TGTGCCAGCAGTTTAAGGCGGGGGGCCGGGAATCAGCCCCAGCATTTT. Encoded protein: CASSLRRGAGNQPQHF. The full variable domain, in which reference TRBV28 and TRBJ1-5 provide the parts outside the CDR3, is DVKVTQSSRYLVKRTGEKVFLECVQDMDHENMFWYRQDPGLGLRLIYFSYDVKMKEKGDIPEGYSVSREKKERFSLILESASTNQTSMYLCASSLRRGAGNQPQHFGDGTRLSIL.

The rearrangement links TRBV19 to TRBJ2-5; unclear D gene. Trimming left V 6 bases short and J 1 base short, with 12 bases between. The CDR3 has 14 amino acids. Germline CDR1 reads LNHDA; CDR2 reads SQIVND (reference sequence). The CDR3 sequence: CASRYANAQETQYF. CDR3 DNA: TGTGCCAGTAGATACGCCAATGCCCAAGAGACCCAGTACTTC.